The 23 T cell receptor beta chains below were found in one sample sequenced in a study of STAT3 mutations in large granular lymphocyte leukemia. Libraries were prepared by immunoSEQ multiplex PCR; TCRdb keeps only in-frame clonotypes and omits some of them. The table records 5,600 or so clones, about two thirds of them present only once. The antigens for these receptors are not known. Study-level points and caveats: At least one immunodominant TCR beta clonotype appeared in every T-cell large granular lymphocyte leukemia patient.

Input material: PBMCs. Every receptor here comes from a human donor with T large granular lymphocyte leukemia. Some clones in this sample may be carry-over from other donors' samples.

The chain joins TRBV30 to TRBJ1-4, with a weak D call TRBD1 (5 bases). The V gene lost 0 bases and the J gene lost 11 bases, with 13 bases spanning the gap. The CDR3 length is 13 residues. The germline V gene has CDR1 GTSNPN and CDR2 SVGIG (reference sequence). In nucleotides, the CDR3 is TGTGCCTGGAGTGTACTCCGGGACCCGAAACTGTTTTTT. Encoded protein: CAWSVLRDPKLFF.

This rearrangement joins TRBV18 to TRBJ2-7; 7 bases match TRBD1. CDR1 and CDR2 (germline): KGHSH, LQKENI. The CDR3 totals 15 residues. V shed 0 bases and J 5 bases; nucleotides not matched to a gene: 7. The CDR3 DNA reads TGTGCCAGCTCACCACCAAACGGACAGGACAACGAGCAGTACTTC. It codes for CASSPPNGQDNEQYF.

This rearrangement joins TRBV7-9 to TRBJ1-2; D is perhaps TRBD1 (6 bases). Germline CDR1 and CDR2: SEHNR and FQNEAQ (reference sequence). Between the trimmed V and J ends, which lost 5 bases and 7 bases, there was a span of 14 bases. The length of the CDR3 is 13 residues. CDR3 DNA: TGTGCCAGCAGCCTACAGGGTTTTGGTGGCTACACCTTC. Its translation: CASSLQGFGGYTF.

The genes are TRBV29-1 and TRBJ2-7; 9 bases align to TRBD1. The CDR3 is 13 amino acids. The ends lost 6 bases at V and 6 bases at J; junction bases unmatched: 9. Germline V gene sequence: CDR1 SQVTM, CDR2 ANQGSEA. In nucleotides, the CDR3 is TGCAGCGTAAGGGGACAGGGTAGCGGCGAGCAGTACTTC. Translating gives CSVRGQGSGEQYF.

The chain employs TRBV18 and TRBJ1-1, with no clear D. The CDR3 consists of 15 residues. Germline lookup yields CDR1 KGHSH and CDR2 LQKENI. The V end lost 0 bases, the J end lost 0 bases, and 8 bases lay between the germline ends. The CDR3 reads CASSPPSLMNTEAFF. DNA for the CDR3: TGTGCCAGCTCACCACCGTCCCTTATGAACACTGAAGCTTTCTTT.

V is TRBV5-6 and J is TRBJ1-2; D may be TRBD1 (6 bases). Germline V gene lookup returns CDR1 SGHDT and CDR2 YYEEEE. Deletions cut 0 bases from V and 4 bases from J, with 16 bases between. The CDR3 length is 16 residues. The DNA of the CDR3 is TGTGCCAGCAGCTTGGTACGGGGGGGCCTCGGCTATGGCTACACCTTC. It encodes CASSLVRGGLGYGYTF.

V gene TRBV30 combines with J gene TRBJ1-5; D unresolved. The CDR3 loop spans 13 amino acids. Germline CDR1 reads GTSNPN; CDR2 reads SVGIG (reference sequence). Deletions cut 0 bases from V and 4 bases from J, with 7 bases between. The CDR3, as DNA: TGTGCCTGGAGTGTACAACCGAATCAGCCCCAGCATTTT. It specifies CAWSVQPNQPQHF.

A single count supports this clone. The CDR3 is CASRRGEETQYF. In DNA form, the CDR3 reads TGCGCCAGCCGCAGGGGGGAAGAGACCCAGTACTTC. The rearrangement links TRBV5-1 to TRBJ2-5; D is perhaps TRBD1 (7 bases). Germline V gives CDR1 SGHRS, CDR2 YFSETQ. The length of the CDR3 is 12 residues. V was clipped by 7 bases and J by 3 bases, with 10 bases between them.

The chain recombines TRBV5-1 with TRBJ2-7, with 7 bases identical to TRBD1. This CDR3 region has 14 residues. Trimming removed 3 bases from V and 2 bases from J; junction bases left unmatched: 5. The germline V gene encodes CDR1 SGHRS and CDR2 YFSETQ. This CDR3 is CASSSGQATYEQYF. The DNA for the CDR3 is TGCGCCAGCAGCTCCGGACAGGCCACCTACGAGCAGTACTTC.

The CDR3 bases are TGCGCCAGCAGCTCTCGGACAGGTTCCTACGAGCAGTACTTC. Translating gives CASSSRTGSYEQYF. This chain links TRBV5-1 with TRBJ2-7; 7 nucleotides align to TRBD1. Germline V gene data show CDR1 as SGHRS and CDR2 as YFSETQ. J was trimmed by 1 base and V by 3 bases; bases with no gene match: 4. CDR3 length: 14 amino acids. The full variable domain, its missing parts supplied by reference TRBV5-1 and TRBJ2-7, is KAGVTQTPRYLIKTRGQQVTLSCSPISGHRSVSWYQQTPGQGLQFLFEYFSETQRNKGNFPGRFSGRQFSNSRSEMNVSTLELGDSALYLCASSSRTGSYEQYFGPGTRLTVT.

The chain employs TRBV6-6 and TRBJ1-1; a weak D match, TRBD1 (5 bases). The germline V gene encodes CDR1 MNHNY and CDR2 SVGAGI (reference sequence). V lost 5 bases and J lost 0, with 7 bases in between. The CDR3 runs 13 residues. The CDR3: CASSPTVNTEAFF. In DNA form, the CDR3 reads TGTGCCAGCAGTCCGACAGTGAACACTGAAGCTTTCTTT.

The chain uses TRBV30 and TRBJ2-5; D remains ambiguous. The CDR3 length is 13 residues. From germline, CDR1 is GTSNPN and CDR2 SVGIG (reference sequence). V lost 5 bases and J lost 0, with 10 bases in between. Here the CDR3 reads CAWSDGNQETQYF. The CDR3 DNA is TGTGCCTGGTCCGACGGTAACCAAGAGACCCAGTACTTC. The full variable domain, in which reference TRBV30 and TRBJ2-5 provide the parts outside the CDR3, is SQTIHQWPATLVQPVGSPLSLECTVEGTSNPNLYWYRQAAGRGLQLLFYSVGIGQISSEVPQNLSASRPQDRQFILSSKKLLLSDSGFYLCAWSDGNQETQYFGPGTRLLVL.

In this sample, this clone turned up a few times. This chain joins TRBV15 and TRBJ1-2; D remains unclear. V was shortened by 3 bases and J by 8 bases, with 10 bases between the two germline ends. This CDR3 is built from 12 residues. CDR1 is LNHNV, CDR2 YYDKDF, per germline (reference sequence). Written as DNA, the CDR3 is TGTGCCACCAGCAGGGCCTCAGGAGGCTACACCTTC. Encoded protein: CATSRASGGYTF.

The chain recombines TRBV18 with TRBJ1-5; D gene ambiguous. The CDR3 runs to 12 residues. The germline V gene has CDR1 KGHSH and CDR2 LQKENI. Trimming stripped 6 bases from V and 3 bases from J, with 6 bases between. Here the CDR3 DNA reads TGTGCCAGCTCCCCTACCAATCAGCCCCAGCATTTT. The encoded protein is CASSPTNQPQHF.

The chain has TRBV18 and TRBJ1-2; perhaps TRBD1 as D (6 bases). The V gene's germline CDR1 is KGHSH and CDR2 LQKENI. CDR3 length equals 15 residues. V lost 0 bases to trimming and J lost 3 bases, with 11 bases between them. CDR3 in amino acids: CASSPPGGADYGYTF. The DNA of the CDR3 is TGTGCCAGCTCACCACCGGGGGGCGCGGACTATGGCTACACCTTC.

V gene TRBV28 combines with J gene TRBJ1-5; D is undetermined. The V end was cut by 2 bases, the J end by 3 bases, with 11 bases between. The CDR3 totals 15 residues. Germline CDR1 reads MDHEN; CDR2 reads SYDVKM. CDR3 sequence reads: CASSLAQITNQPQHF. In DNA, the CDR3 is TGTGCCAGCAGTTTAGCCCAGATAACCAATCAGCCCCAGCATTTT. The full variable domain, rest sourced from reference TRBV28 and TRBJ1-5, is DVKVTQSSRYLVKRTGEKVFLECVQDMDHENMFWYRQDPGLGLRLIYFSYDVKMKEKGDIPEGYSVSREKKERFSLILESASTNQTSMYLCASSLAQITNQPQHFGDGTRLSIL.

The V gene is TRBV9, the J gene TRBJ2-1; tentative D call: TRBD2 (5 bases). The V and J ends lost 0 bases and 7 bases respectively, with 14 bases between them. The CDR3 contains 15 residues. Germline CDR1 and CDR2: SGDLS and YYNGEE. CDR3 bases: TGTGCCAGCAGCGTAGAGTATCTAGCCGCTAATGAGCAGTTCTTC. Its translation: CASSVEYLAANEQFF. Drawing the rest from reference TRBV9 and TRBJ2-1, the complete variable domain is DSGVTQTPKHLITATGQRVTLRCSPRSGDLSVYWYQQSLDQGLQFLIQYYNGEERAKGNILERFSAQQFPDLHSELNLSSLELGDSALYFCASSVEYLAANEQFFGPGTRLTVL.

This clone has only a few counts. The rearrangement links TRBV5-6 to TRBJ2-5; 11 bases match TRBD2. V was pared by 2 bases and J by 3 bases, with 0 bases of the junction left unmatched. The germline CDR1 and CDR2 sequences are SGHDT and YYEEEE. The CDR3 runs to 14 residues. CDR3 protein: CASSLLAGEETQYF. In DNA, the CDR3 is TGTGCCAGCAGCTTACTAGCGGGAGAAGAGACCCAGTACTTC.

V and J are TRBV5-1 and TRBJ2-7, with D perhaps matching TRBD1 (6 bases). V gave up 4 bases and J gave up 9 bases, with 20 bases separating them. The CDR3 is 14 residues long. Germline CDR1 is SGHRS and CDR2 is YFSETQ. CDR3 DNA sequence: TGCGCCAGCAGCCCCCGGGACACCCCCGGGGTGCAGTACTTC. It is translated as CASSPRDTPGVQYF.

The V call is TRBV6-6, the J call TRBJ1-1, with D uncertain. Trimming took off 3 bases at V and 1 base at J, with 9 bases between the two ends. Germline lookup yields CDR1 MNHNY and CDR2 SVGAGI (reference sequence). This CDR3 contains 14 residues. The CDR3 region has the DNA TGTGCCAGCAGTTATGGTGGGAAGAACACTGAAGCTTTCTTT. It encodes CASSYGGKNTEAFF.

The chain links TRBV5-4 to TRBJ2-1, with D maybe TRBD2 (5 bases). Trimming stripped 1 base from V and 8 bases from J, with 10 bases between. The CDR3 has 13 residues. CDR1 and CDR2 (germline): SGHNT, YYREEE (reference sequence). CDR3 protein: CASSLTSFDEQFF. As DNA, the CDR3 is TGTGCCAGCAGCTTGACTAGTTTCGATGAGCAGTTCTTC.

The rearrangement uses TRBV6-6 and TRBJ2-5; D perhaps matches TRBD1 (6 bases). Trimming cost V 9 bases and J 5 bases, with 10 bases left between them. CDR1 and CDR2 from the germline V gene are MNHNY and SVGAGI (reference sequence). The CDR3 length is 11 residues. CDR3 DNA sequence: TGTGCCAGTGGGCAGGGGGAGACCCAGTACTTC. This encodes CASGQGETQYF.

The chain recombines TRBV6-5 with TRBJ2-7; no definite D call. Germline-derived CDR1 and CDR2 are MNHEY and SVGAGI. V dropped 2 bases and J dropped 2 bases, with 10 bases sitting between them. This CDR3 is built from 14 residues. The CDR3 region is CASSYLGGAYEQYF. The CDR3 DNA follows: TGTGCCAGCAGTTACCTGGGTGGGGCCTACGAGCAGTACTTC.